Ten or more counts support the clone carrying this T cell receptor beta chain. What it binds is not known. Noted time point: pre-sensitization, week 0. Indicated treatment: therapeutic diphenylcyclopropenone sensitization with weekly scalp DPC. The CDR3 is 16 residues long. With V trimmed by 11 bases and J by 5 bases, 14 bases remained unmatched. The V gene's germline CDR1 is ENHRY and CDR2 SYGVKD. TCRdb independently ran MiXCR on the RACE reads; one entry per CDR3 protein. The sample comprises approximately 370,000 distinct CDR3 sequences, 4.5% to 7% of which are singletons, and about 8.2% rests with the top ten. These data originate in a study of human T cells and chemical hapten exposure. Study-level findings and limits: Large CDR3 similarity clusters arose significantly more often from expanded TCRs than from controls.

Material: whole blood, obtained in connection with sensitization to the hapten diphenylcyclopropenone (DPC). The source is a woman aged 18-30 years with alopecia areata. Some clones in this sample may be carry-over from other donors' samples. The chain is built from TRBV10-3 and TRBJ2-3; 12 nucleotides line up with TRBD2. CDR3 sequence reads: CASRRASGGAGDTQYF. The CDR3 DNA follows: TGTGCCTCTAGACGAGCTAGCGGGGGGGCCGGAGATACGCAGTATTTT.